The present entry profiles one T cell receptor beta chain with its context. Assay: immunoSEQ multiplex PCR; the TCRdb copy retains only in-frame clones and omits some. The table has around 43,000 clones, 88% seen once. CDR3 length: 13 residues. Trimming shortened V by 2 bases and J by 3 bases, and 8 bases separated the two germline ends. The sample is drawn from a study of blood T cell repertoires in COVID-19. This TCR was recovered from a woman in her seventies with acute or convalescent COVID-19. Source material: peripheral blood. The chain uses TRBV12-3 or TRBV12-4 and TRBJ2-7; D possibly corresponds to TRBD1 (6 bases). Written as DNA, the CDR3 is TGTGCCAGCAGTTTACGGGACAACTACGAGCAGTACGTC. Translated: CASSLRDNYEQYV.